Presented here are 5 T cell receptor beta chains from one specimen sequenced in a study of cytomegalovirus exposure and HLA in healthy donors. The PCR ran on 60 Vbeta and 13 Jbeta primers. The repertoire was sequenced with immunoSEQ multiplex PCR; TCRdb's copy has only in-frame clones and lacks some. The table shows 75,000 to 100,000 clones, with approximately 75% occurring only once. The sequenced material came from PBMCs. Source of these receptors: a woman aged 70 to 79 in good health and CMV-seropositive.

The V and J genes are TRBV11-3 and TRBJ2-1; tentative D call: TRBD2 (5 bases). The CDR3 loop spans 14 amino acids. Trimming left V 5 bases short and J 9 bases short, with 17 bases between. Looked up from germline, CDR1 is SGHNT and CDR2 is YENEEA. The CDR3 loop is CASSPRGRGIEQFF. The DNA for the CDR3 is TGTGCCAGCAGCCCCAGAGGGAGAGGTATTGAGCAGTTCTTC.

The CDR3: CASSQDRDNTGELFF. The CDR3 DNA reads as TGTGCCAGCAGCCAGGACAGGGATAACACCGGGGAGCTGTTTTTT. The chain is built from TRBV6-1 and TRBJ2-2; 8 nucleotides agree with TRBD1. With 6 bases clipped from V and 2 bases from J, the junction kept 5 bases outside the gene matches. Germline CDR1 is MNHNS and CDR2 is SASEGT. CDR3 size: 15 residues.

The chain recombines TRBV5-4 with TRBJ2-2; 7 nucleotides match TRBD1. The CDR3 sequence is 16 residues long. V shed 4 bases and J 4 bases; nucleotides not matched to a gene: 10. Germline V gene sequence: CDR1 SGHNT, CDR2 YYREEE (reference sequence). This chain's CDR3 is CASSPSDRSSTGELFF. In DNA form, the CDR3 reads TGTGCCAGCAGCCCATCGGACAGGTCGAGCACCGGGGAGCTGTTTTTT.

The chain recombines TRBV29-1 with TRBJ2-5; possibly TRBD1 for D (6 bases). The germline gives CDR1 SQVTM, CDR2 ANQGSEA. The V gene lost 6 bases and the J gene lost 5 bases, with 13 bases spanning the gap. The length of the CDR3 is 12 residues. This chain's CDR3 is CSVEHRDETQYF. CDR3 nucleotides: TGCAGCGTGGAGCACAGGGATGAGACCCAGTACTTC.

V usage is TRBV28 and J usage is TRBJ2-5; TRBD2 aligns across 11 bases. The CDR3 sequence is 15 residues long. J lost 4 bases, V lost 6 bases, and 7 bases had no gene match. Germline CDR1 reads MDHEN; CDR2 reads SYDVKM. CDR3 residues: CASRLMTSGAETQYF. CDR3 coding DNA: TGTGCCAGCAGGCTCATGACTAGCGGGGCAGAGACCCAGTACTTC.